The rows below give T cell receptor beta chains drawn from one sample of a study of T cell changes during pregnancy in multiple sclerosis. The method was immunoSEQ multiplex PCR; TCRdb's version includes in-frame clones alone and lacks a portion of them. This sample has 40,000 to 50,000 clones, with around 92% found just once. The source material was CD8+ T cells from peripheral blood mononuclear cells, sampled in the first trimester of pregnancy. Receptor source: a female donor with multiple sclerosis, enrolled in a pregnancy study. CDR3s include the opening cysteine and the closing phenylalanine or tryptophan. The order of the fields is CDR3 length, clone size, D gene, V gene, J gene, CDR3 DNA, CDR3 protein. D genes are given only for firm matches. Rows may omit the clone size; those that give it use once, few, many or a size class.

length: 15
size: .
D: TRBD1
V: TRBV7-9
J: TRBJ2-3
DNA: TGTGCCAGCAGCTTAGCAGGGACAGGGGGAGATACGCAGTATTTT
CDR3: CASSLAGTGGDTQYF

length: 14
size: .
D: .
V: TRBV7-8
J: TRBJ2-3
DNA: TGTGCCAGCAGCCCCCGACTTCATCCAGATACGCAGTATTTT
CDR3: CASSPRLHPDTQYF

length: 14
size: .
D: .
V: TRBV7-6
J: TRBJ2-2
DNA: TGTGCCAGCAGCTTAAAGGGGGACACCGGGGAGCTGTTTTTT
CDR3: CASSLKGDTGELFF

length: 13
size: .
D: .
V: TRBV18
J: TRBJ2-7
DNA: TGTGCCAGCTCACCGGCAGGGTCCTACGAGCAGTACTTC
CDR3: CASSPAGSYEQYF

length: 14
size: .
D: .
V: TRBV7-6
J: TRBJ1-1
DNA: TGTGCCAGCAGCTTAAGCAGGTCTCGCACTGAAGCTTTCTTT
CDR3: CASSLSRSRTEAFF

length: 15
size: .
D: .
V: TRBV7-3
J: TRBJ2-1
DNA: TGTGCCAGCAGCTTAATCTTTGGACTCAACAATGAGCAGTTCTTC
CDR3: CASSLIFGLNNEQFF

length: 12
size: .
D: .
V: TRBV27
J: TRBJ2-7
DNA: TGTGCCAGCGGCCTCCGAGGTTACGAGCAGTACTTC
CDR3: CASGLRGYEQYF

length: 13
size: .
D: .
V: TRBV5-1
J: TRBJ2-1
DNA: TGCGCCAGCAGCTTGGGTGACACCAATGAGCAGTTCTTC
CDR3: CASSLGDTNEQFF

length: 15
size: .
D: .
V: TRBV7-6
J: TRBJ1-1
DNA: TGTGCCAGCAGCTTAGGGCCTACAGGGAGCGCTGAAGCTTTCTTT
CDR3: CASSLGPTGSAEAFF

length: 14
size: .
D: .
V: TRBV9
J: TRBJ2-7
DNA: TGTGCCAGCAGCGTAGCTGGGCCAGATAACGAGCAGTACTTC
CDR3: CASSVAGPDNEQYF

length: 17
size: .
D: TRBD2
V: TRBV28
J: TRBJ2-3
DNA: TGTGCCAGCACCGATCGAATGTCGGGAGGGGGCACAGATACGCAGTATTTT
CDR3: CASTDRMSGGGTDTQYF

length: 16
size: .
D: TRBD2
V: TRBV6-5
J: TRBJ2-3
DNA: TGTGCCAGCAGTTACTCAGCGGGAGGTCAAACAGATACGCAGTATTTT
CDR3: CASSYSAGGQTDTQYF

length: 19
size: .
D: TRBD2
V: TRBV14
J: TRBJ2-1
DNA: TGTGCCAGCAGCCAAGAAGGCGCGGGGGTCCCCAGCTCCTACAATGAGCAGTTCTTC
CDR3: CASSQEGAGVPSSYNEQFF

length: 15
size: .
D: TRBD1
V: TRBV5-6
J: TRBJ2-7
DNA: TGTGCCAGCAGCTTGCCGGGACAGGGGATGAACGAGCAGTACTTC
CDR3: CASSLPGQGMNEQYF

length: 13
size: .
D: .
V: TRBV4-1
J: TRBJ1-6
DNA: TGCGCCAGCAGCCAAGCCATCAATTCACCCCTCCACTTT
CDR3: CASSQAINSPLHF

length: 11
size: few
D: TRBD1
V: TRBV5-1
J: TRBJ1-1
DNA: TGCGCCAGCAGCCCGGGACAGGGGGCTTTCTTT
CDR3: CASSPGQGAFF

length: 16
size: .
D: .
V: TRBV7-9
J: TRBJ2-4
DNA: TGTGCCAGCAGCCCACAGACAGGACAACTCAAAAACATTCAGTACTTC
CDR3: CASSPQTGQLKNIQYF

length: 15
size: .
D: TRBD2
V: TRBV4-1
J: TRBJ2-7
DNA: TGCGCCAGCAGCCAATTCCCTGGACTAGCTGGCGAGCAGTACTTC
CDR3: CASSQFPGLAGEQYF

length: 14
size: .
D: TRBD1
V: TRBV27
J: TRBJ1-4
DNA: TGTGCCAGCAGAATTACAGGGGGCAGAGAAAAACTGTTTTTT
CDR3: CASRITGGREKLFF

length: 13
size: .
D: .
V: TRBV19
J: TRBJ1-1
DNA: TGTGCCAGTAGTATCCAGGGTATCACTGAAGCTTTCTTT
CDR3: CASSIQGITEAFF

length: 14
size: .
D: .
V: TRBV27
J: TRBJ1-1
DNA: TGTGCCAGCAGTTTAGGGGCGATGAACACTGAAGCTTTCTTT
CDR3: CASSLGAMNTEAFF

length: 14
size: .
D: .
V: TRBV7-9
J: TRBJ1-1
DNA: TGTGCCAGCAGCTTAGTACAGTCCACCGCTGAAGCTTTCTTT
CDR3: CASSLVQSTAEAFF

length: 15
size: .
D: .
V: TRBV10-2
J: TRBJ1-5
DNA: TGCGCCAGCAGTGAAGGGACACTCGATGGACAGCCCCAGCATTTT
CDR3: CASSEGTLDGQPQHF

length: 16
size: .
D: TRBD1
V: TRBV7-6
J: TRBJ2-5
DNA: TGTGCCAGCAGCTTAGTCCCCGACAGGGGCCAAGAGACCCAGTACTTC
CDR3: CASSLVPDRGQETQYF

length: 20
size: .
D: TRBD2
V: TRBV27
J: TRBJ2-7
DNA: TGTGCCAGCAGTTTTAGGATTCAGGGGACTAGCGGGAGCAGAAACTACGAGCAGTACTTC
CDR3: CASSFRIQGTSGSRNYEQYF

length: 15
size: .
D: .
V: TRBV6-1
J: TRBJ2-2
DNA: TGTGCCAGCAGTGAGGAGGTTGGCGACACCGGGGAGCTGTTTTTT
CDR3: CASSEEVGDTGELFF

length: 15
size: .
D: TRBD1
V: TRBV9
J: TRBJ2-7
DNA: TGTGCCAGCAGCGTAGAGGGACAGGGGCAGCACGAGCAGTACTTC
CDR3: CASSVEGQGQHEQYF

length: 17
size: .
D: TRBD1
V: TRBV13
J: TRBJ1-1
DNA: TGTGCCAGCAGCTCCCCGGGGCAGGGGGCAAGCGGCACTGAAGCTTTCTTT
CDR3: CASSSPGQGASGTEAFF

length: 13
size: few
D: .
V: TRBV27
J: TRBJ1-1
DNA: TGTGCCAGCAGCCTGGACAGAAACACTGAAGCTTTCTTT
CDR3: CASSLDRNTEAFF

length: 16
size: .
D: .
V: TRBV4-3
J: TRBJ1-4
DNA: TGCGCCAGCAGCCAAGGAGTAAGTGCAACTAATGAAAAACTGTTTTTT
CDR3: CASSQGVSATNEKLFF

length: 16
size: once
D: .
V: TRBV4-3
J: TRBJ1-2
DNA: TGCGCCAGCAGCCAACTCCTCTTAGGGGCGGACTATGGCTACACCTTC
CDR3: CASSQLLLGADYGYTF

length: 15
size: .
D: TRBD1
V: TRBV7-9
J: TRBJ2-7
DNA: TGTGCCAGCAGCTTAGGGGACAGGGAAGTGCGGGAGCAGTACTTC
CDR3: CASSLGDREVREQYF

length: 12
size: .
D: TRBD2
V: TRBV4-1
J: TRBJ2-1
DNA: TGCGCCAGCAGCCAAGGGGAGGGGGAGCAGTTCTTC
CDR3: CASSQGEGEQFF

length: 13
size: few
D: TRBD1
V: TRBV7-9
J: TRBJ1-2
DNA: TGTGCCAGCAGCTCGCCGGGACAGGGTGGCTACACCTTC
CDR3: CASSSPGQGGYTF

length: 14
size: .
D: TRBD2
V: TRBV27
J: TRBJ2-1
DNA: TGTGCCAGCAGTTTGACTAGCGGTCGAAATGAGCAGTTCTTC
CDR3: CASSLTSGRNEQFF

length: 15
size: .
D: TRBD1
V: TRBV7-9
J: TRBJ2-4
DNA: TGTGCCAGCAGCCGGCAGGGGGACCCCAAAAACATTCAGTACTTC
CDR3: CASSRQGDPKNIQYF

length: 13
size: .
D: .
V: TRBV16
J: TRBJ1-4
DNA: TGTGCCAGCAGCCAACTCAGGGAAGAAAAACTGTTTTTT
CDR3: CASSQLREEKLFF

length: 14
size: .
D: .
V: TRBV5-1
J: TRBJ2-7
DNA: TGCGCCAGCAGCAATGAGGGAGCGGAATACGAGCAGTACTTC
CDR3: CASSNEGAEYEQYF

length: 16
size: .
D: .
V: TRBV9
J: TRBJ2-3
DNA: TGTGCCAGCAGCGTAGGTGGCGGCGGGGACACAGATACGCAGTATTTT
CDR3: CASSVGGGGDTDTQYF

length: 14
size: .
D: .
V: TRBV5-6
J: TRBJ1-2
DNA: TGTGCCAGCAGACTGTTATTTGGGGGGGATGGCTACACCTTC
CDR3: CASRLLFGGDGYTF

length: 14
size: .
D: .
V: TRBV14
J: TRBJ1-5
DNA: TGTGCCAGCAGCTCAGGGTCCGTCAATCAGCCCCAGCATTTT
CDR3: CASSSGSVNQPQHF

length: 17
size: once
D: TRBD2
V: TRBV10-3
J: TRBJ2-2
DNA: TGTGCCATCAGTGGGACTAGCGGGGGGGCGAACACCGGGGAGCTGTTTTTT
CDR3: CAISGTSGGANTGELFF